This entry features one TCR beta chain sequence. The sample comes from a study of patients and donors after allogeneic stem cell transplantation. MiXCR, run by TCRdb on the RT-PCR reads, gives a single entry per CDR3 protein. The repertoire holds about 160,000 distinct CDR3 sequences, with roughly 24% as singletons. This CDR3 is 13 amino acids long. The germline V and J ends were trimmed by 6 bases and 8 bases, with 13 bases remaining between them. The germline V gene encodes CDR1 MNHEY and CDR2 SVGAGI. This rearrangement joins TRBV6-5 to TRBJ2-2; D is uncertain. Source material: blood, either unsorted or a sorted T cell fraction (not recorded which). This receptor was obtained from a human donor who was either an allogeneic HSCT recipient or a stem cell or donor lymphocyte infusion donor (not recorded which). It is not recorded whose cells these are; they may come from a transplant donor. The CDR3 loop is CASRSQFGGELFF. In nucleotides, the CDR3 is TGTGCCAGCAGGTCCCAATTCGGAGGGGAGCTGTTTTTT.